This entry concerns a single T cell receptor (beta chain). Its cognate antigen has yet to be identified. Nothing much larger sits one base from this clone, and base qualities are not available. This sample stems from a study of blood T cell repertoires in COVID-19 (dated by TCRdb to between 2020 and 2021). Concerning the study at large: Collaborator samples came from the United States, Italy and Spain and covered acute and convalescent phases of COVID-19. A de-identified subject ID, COVID-19 status, age in years and sex were almost always included in the sample metadata. The samples were drawn from two sources: the first 160 participants of the ongoing ImmuneRACE study, and 1,254 subjects contributed by 6 global collaborators. The repertoires were made available in a free public database intended to serve as a resource for research on the immune response to SARS-CoV-2. The material from the prospective study consisted of cDNA or gDNA derived from T cells, B-cell-depleted T cells, or PBMCs. Where available, HLA class I and class II types were taken from metadata supplied by the sample provider and were not determined by assay-based typing. Subjects who had been exposed to COVID-19, were actively infected with it, or had recovered from it provided the deeply sampled blood TCRbeta repertoires that made up the dataset.

As encoded in the germline V gene, CDR1 is SNHLY while CDR2 is FYNNEI. The V and J ends are trimmed by 7 bases and 2 bases, leaving 12 bases between them. The CDR3 measures 15 amino acids from cysteine to phenylalanine. The only DNA kept is the CDR3, 45 bases in frame from the first base. TCRbeta CDR3 regions were amplified from genomic DNA by means of the immunoSEQ Assay, a bias-controlled multiplex PCR. Per the source publication's procedure: Within the assay, amplification of reference gene primers was used to estimate how many nucleated cells each sample contained. To quantify the absolute abundance of each unique TCRbeta CDR3 rearrangement, sequence reads were collapsed and filtered. Productive Simpson clonality was computed per sample as the square root of Simpson's diversity index over productive rearrangements. TCRdb obtained this table from immuneACCESS and retained in-frame rearrangements with V and J assigned. These tables miss some clones; where compared with another copy, unresolved V genes account for less than half of the shortfall, and the remainder is unexplained. V and J calls and clone size are as listed in that table; D and trimming were resolved from the DNA. The sample yields 390,000 or so clones; around 87% were counted once. The ten largest clonotypes hold about 10% of the sample.

Here is what the overall study found, with its caveats: The quantity of clinical and demographic metadata differed by source and by participant and was supplied without curation.

In Seattle, one collaborating source enrolled patients while the infection was active and tracked those patients longitudinally over the course of disease. The collaborating institutions used their own protocols to collect whole blood in K2EDTA tubes. Collaborator samples were shipped for TCRbeta analysis as frozen whole blood, isolated PBMCs, or DNA extracted from either sample type. Recombination connected TRBV2 to TRBJ2-6; the D gene is perhaps TRBD1, on 6 matching bases. The origin of this receptor is a woman aged 25-40 years with COVID-19, enrolled during active disease. The sample was peripheral blood. The DNA reads TGTGCCAGCACCCGAGAGGGGGCTGGGGCCAACGTCCTGACTTTC. It codes for CASTREGAGANVLTF.